These T cell receptor beta chains were read from a single sample in a study of blood T cells in healthy people across ages. TCRdb redid the calling of the 5' RACE reads with MiXCR, one entry per CDR3 protein. The sample has 350,000 to 450,000 distinct CDR3 sequences; about 52% are singletons. The sequencing sample was made of blood. The origin of the receptors is a man aged 55 to 70 in good health. CDR3s include the opening cysteine and the closing phenylalanine or tryptophan. Fields, in order: CDR3 DNA, CDR3 protein, clone size, CDR3 length, D gene, V gene, J gene. D genes are given only for firm matches. Clone size, where shown, is once, few, many, or a class for clones that have expanded.

TGTGCCAGCGGCCGGGACAGACAGTACTTC	CASGRDRQYF	NA	10	TRBD1	TRBV28	TRBJ2-5
TGTGCCAGCAGTTTAAAGATAGCAGGGGATAAGAACATTCAGTACTTC	CASSLKIAGDKNIQYF	NA	16	NA	TRBV12-3/TRBV12-4	TRBJ2-4
TGTGCCAGCAGCTCCAGGGGGGCCAACAATGAGCAGTTCTTC	CASSSRGANNEQFF	NA	14	NA	TRBV11-1	TRBJ2-1
TGTGCCAGCAGCCTCTTGGTGTCCGGGGAGCTGTTTTTT	CASSLLVSGELFF	NA	13	NA	TRBV5-5	TRBJ2-2
TGTGCCAGCAGCCAAGTTAGGACCACAGATACGCAGTATTTT	CASSQVRTTDTQYF	NA	14	NA	TRBV3-1	TRBJ2-3
TGTGCCAGCAGACCCCGAGAGGGAGACATTCAGTACTTC	CASRPREGDIQYF	NA	13	NA	TRBV7-8	TRBJ2-4
TGCGCCAGCAGCCAAGATGGGACAGGGGGCGCGTTGGCCAAAAACATTCAGTACTTC	CASSQDGTGGALAKNIQYF	few	19	TRBD1	TRBV4-3	TRBJ2-4
TGCAGTGCTAGAGATGGGGGGCTAGCGGGGGATGTGGAGCAGTACTTC	CSARDGGLAGDVEQYF	NA	16	TRBD2	TRBV20-1	TRBJ2-7
TGTGCCAGCAGCCTGGGGGACGGGAACTATGGCTACACCTTC	CASSLGDGNYGYTF	NA	14	NA	TRBV7-9	TRBJ1-2
TGTGCCAGCAGCCAAGAAGGCGGGAGGGGGGTACCTTACAATGAGCAGTTCTTC	CASSQEGGRGVPYNEQFF	NA	18	TRBD2	TRBV4-2	TRBJ2-1
TGTGCCAGCAGCGTAGAACTAACGGGCAACACCGGGGAGCTGTTTTTT	CASSVELTGNTGELFF	NA	16	NA	TRBV9	TRBJ2-2
TGCGCCAGCAGCTTGGGCCCAGGGGAAACCTACGAGCAGTACTTC	CASSLGPGETYEQYF	many	15	NA	TRBV5-1	TRBJ2-7
TGTGCCAGCAGTTACTTGCTTATGGGGGACACCGGGGAGCTGTTTTTT	CASSYLLMGDTGELFF	NA	16	NA	TRBV6-2/TRBV6-3	TRBJ2-2
TGTGCCAGCAGCTTAGCTGGGGGTTTCACAGATACGCAGTATTTT	CASSLAGGFTDTQYF	NA	15	NA	TRBV11-3	TRBJ2-3
TGTGCCAGCAGCCTTGGAACCGGGACAAAGAACTATGGCTACACCTTC	CASSLGTGTKNYGYTF	NA	16	NA	TRBV7-8	TRBJ1-2
TGTGCCAGCAGCCAAGGGGAGGGCGGGGAGGCAGATACGCAGTATTTT	CASSQGEGGEADTQYF	NA	16	TRBD2	TRBV4-2	TRBJ2-3
TGTGCCAGCAGTCATTTCTCCTACAATGAGCAGTTCTTC	CASSHFSYNEQFF	NA	13	NA	TRBV6-5	TRBJ2-1
TGTGCCAGCAGTCTAACAGGACTAGCGGGGTACGAGCAGTACTTC	CASSLTGLAGYEQYF	few	15	TRBD2	TRBV6-6	TRBJ2-7
TGCAGTGCTAGCCCCGTGGCGGGAGGGCCGCGGGATACGCAGTATTTT	CSASPVAGGPRDTQYF	few	16	TRBD2	TRBV20-1	TRBJ2-3
TGTGCCATCAGACCCGTGTTCTCCTACGAGCAGTACTTC	CAIRPVFSYEQYF	few	13	NA	TRBV10-3	TRBJ2-7
TGTGCCAGCACCCTATCTCTCGAGCAGTACTTC	CASTLSLEQYF	NA	11	NA	TRBV11-2	TRBJ2-7
TGTGCCAGCAGCTTAACGGATGGGGATTACGAGCAGTACTTC	CASSLTDGDYEQYF	NA	14	NA	TRBV11-2	TRBJ2-7
TGTGCCAGCAGGAAATTAGCGGCCCCATCCTACGAGCAGTACTTC	CASRKLAAPSYEQYF	NA	15	NA	TRBV28	TRBJ2-7
TGTGCCAGCAGTCGATCGTCGGGACTAGCGGGGGGAGATACGCAGTATTTT	CASSRSSGLAGGDTQYF	NA	17	TRBD2	TRBV2	TRBJ2-3
TGTGCCAGCAGCTTCCGTCCAGGCAACAATGAGCAGTTCTTC	CASSFRPGNNEQFF	few	14	NA	TRBV7-3	TRBJ2-1
TGTGCCAGCAGTTTTGGGGCGGGAGGGCCCTCGGAGACCCAGTACTTC	CASSFGAGGPSETQYF	NA	16	TRBD2	TRBV27	TRBJ2-5
TGTGCCTGCAGTTACTCGATTGAGGACACGTCCTATGGCTACACCTTC	CACSYSIEDTSYGYTF	NA	16	NA	TRBV6-2/TRBV6-3	TRBJ1-2
TGTGCCAGCAGCCCTAGAATCCGGGGAGGCGAGCAGTACTTC	CASSPRIRGGEQYF	few	14	NA	TRBV7-2	TRBJ2-7
TGTGCCAGCAAGACCGGACAGGGAGGCCATGGCTACACCTTC	CASKTGQGGHGYTF	NA	14	TRBD1	TRBV6-2/TRBV6-3	TRBJ1-2
TGCAGTGCTATCCTTACGAAGGTAGCTCTCAATGAGCAGTTCTTC	CSAILTKVALNEQFF	NA	15	NA	TRBV20-1	TRBJ2-1
TGTGCCAGCACCTATAGGGGACTAGGTAGTGAGCAGTTCTTC	CASTYRGLGSEQFF	NA	14	TRBD2	TRBV12-3/TRBV12-4	TRBJ2-1
TGTGCCAGTACCGGACTAGCGGGAGGTTACAATGAGCAGTTCTTC	CASTGLAGGYNEQFF	NA	15	TRBD2	TRBV19	TRBJ2-1
TGTGCCAGCAGTTACTCGAACTCAAGAGGCCACCCTCGGGAGCAGTACTTC	CASSYSNSRGHPREQYF	NA	17	NA	TRBV6-5	TRBJ2-7
TGTGCCAGCAGCTTTTATGGCGGGCACAATGAGCAGTACTTC	CASSFYGGHNEQYF	NA	14	NA	TRBV7-9	TRBJ2-7
TGTGCCAGCAGCTTGGAGCAGGGGGCCGCACAGGAGCAGTTCTTC	CASSLEQGAAQEQFF	NA	15	TRBD1	TRBV5-5	TRBJ2-1
TGTGCCAGCAGCTCGGGACACAACAGTGAGACCCAGTACTTC	CASSSGHNSETQYF	many	14	NA	TRBV7-9	TRBJ2-5
TGTGCCAGCAGTAGGGCCCCCTCCAACGAGCAGTACTTC	CASSRAPSNEQYF	few	13	NA	TRBV21-1	TRBJ2-7
TGTGCCACCAGCAGAGATACTGCGGGGGGGATCCCGCAGTTCTTC	CATSRDTAGGIPQFF	NA	15	TRBD2	TRBV15	TRBJ2-1
TGCGCCAGCAGCCCCGGCCCTGGACTAGTCTCAGATACGCAGTATTTT	CASSPGPGLVSDTQYF	NA	16	TRBD2	TRBV5-1	TRBJ2-3
TGTGCCAGCAGTCCTAACGTGGGGGGCCCCGACTCCTACGAGCAGTACTTC	CASSPNVGGPDSYEQYF	NA	17	NA	TRBV6-1	TRBJ2-7
TGCAGTGCTACGGAGGGAGGGACCCAGTACTTC	CSATEGGTQYF	NA	11	NA	TRBV20-1	TRBJ2-5
TGTGCCATCAGTGAGTCTCCGGGAGTCGGCGAGCAGTACTTC	CAISESPGVGEQYF	NA	14	NA	TRBV10-3	TRBJ2-7
TGCGCCAGCAGCCGCGACAGGGAATTTCATGGCTACACCTTC	CASSRDREFHGYTF	many	14	TRBD1	TRBV4-3	TRBJ1-2
TGCAGTGCTAGATCCGGGACAGGGGCTCCCTACGAGCAGTACTTC	CSARSGTGAPYEQYF	NA	15	TRBD1	TRBV20-1	TRBJ2-7
TGTGCCAGCAGCTTAGGGCCAGGATTCCTCGAGACCCAGTACTTC	CASSLGPGFLETQYF	NA	15	NA	TRBV7-6	TRBJ2-5
TGCAGTGCTCAGGCGGGACACACTAATGAAAAACTGTTTTTT	CSAQAGHTNEKLFF	NA	14	NA	TRBV20-1	TRBJ1-4
TGTGCCAGCAGTTACCGAACAGGGTACGGCACTGAAGCTTTCTTT	CASSYRTGYGTEAFF	NA	15	NA	TRBV6-5	TRBJ1-1
TGCAGTGCTAGTAGCCCCCTATCACCCCAAGAGCAGTTCTTC	CSASSPLSPQEQFF	NA	14	NA	TRBV20-1	TRBJ2-1
TGTGCCAGCAGTTACCTCAAGGGGACAGAAAGCACAGATACGCAGTATTTT	CASSYLKGTESTDTQYF	few	17	TRBD1	TRBV6-5	TRBJ2-3
TGTGCCAGCAGTCTGACTAGCGGGGGATCAGAGACCCAGTACTTC	CASSLTSGGSETQYF	NA	15	TRBD2	TRBV27	TRBJ2-5
TGTGCCAGCAGCGGAGGAGGGGTTGCGGAGACCCAGTACTTC	CASSGGGVAETQYF	NA	14	NA	TRBV7-9	TRBJ2-5